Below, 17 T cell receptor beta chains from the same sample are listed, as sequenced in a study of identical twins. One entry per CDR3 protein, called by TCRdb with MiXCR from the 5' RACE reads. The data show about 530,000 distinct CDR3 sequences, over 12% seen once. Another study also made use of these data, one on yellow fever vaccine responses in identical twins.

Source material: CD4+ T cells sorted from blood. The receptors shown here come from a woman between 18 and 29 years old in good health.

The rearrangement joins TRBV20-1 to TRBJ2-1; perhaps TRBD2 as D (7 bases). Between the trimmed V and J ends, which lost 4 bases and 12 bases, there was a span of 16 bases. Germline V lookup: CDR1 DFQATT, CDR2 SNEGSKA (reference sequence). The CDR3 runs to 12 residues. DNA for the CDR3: TGCAGTGCTATGGGCGGGGGCGCCGGGCAGTTCTTC. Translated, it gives CSAMGGGAGQFF.

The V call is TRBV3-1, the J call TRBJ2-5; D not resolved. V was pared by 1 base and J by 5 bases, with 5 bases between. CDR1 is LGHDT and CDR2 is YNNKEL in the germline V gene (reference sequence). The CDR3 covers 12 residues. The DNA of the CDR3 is TGTGCCAGCAGCCAAGTTGACGAGACCCAGTACTTC. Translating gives CASSQVDETQYF.

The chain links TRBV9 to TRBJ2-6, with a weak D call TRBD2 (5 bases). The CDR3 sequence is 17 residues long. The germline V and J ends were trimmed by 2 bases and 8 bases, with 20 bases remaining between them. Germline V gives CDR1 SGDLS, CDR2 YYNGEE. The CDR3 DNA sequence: TGTGCCAGCAGCGTTCGGACTGGGCGCTCATCGACCAACGTCCTGACTTTC. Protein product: CASSVRTGRSSTNVLTF.

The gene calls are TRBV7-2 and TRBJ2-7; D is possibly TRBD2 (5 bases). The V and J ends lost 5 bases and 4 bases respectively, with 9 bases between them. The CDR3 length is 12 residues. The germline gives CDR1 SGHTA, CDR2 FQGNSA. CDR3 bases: TGTGCCAGCAGCGGACTTGGTTACGAGCAGTACGTC. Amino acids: CASSGLGYEQYV.

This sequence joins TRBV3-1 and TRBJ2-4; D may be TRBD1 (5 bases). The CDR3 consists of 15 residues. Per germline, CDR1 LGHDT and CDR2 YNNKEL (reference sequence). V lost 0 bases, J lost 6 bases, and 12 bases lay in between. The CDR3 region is CASSQDKGPGNIQYF. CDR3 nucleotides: TGTGCCAGCAGCCAAGACAAGGGGCCGGGAAACATTCAGTACTTC.

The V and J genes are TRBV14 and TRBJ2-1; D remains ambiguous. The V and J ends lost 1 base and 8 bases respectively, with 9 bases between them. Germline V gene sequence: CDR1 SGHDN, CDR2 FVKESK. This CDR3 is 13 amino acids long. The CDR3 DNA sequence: TGTGCCAGCAGCCAAGCTGTTTGGGATGAGCAGTTCTTC. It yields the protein CASSQAVWDEQFF.

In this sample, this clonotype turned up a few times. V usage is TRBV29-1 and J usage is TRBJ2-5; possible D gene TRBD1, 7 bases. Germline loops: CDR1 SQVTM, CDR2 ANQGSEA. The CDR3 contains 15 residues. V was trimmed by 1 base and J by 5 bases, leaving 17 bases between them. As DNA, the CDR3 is TGCAGCGTTGAAGGCGCAGGGGGTGGGGGGGAGACCCAGTACTTC. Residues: CSVEGAGGGGETQYF.

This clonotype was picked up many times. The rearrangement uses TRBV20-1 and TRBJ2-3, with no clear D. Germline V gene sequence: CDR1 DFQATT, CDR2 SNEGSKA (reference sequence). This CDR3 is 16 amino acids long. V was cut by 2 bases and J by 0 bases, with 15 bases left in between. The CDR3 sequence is CSARSPQSPSTDTQYF. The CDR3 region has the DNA TGCAGTGCTAGATCCCCGCAGTCTCCGAGCACAGATACGCAGTATTTT.

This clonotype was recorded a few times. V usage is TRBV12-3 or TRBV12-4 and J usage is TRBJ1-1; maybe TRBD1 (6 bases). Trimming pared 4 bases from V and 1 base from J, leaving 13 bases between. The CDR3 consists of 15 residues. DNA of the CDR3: TGTGCCAGCAGTTATCCGGGACACACGAACACTGAAGCTTTCTTT. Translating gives CASSYPGHTNTEAFF.

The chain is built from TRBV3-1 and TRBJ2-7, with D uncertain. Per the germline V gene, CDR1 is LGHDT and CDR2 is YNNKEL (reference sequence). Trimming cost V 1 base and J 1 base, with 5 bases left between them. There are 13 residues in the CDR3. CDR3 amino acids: CASSQGKSYEQYV. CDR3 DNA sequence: TGTGCCAGCAGCCAAGGGAAGTCCTACGAGCAGTACGTC.

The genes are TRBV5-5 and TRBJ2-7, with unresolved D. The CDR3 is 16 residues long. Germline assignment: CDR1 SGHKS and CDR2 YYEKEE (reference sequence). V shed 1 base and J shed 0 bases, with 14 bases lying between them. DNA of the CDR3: TGTGCCAGCAGCTTGTTTTTGGCAGAGAGCTCCTACGAGCAGTACGTC. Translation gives CASSLFLAESSYEQYV.

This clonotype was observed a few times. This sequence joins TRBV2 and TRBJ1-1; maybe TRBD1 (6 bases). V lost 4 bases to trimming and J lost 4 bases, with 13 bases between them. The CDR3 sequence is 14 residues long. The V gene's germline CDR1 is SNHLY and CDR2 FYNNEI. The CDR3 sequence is CASSGEGGVTEAFF. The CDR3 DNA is TGTGCCAGCAGTGGGGAAGGGGGTGTCACTGAAGCTTTCTTT.

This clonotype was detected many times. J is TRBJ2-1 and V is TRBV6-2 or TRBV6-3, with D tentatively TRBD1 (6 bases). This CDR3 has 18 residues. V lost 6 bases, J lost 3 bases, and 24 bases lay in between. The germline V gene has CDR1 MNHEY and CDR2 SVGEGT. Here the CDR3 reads CASSTNREPRYSYNEQFF. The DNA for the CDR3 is TGTGCCAGCAGCACAAACAGGGAGCCAAGGTACAGCTACAATGAGCAGTTCTTC.

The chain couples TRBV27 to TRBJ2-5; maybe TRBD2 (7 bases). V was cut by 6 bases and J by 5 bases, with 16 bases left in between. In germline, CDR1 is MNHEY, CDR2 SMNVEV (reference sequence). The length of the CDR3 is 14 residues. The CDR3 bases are TGTGCCAGCAGCTCGGGGGGCTTGGAGGAGACCCAGTACTTC. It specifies CASSSGGLEETQYF.

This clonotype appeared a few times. CDR3 in amino acids: CASTKQTENTEAFF. CDR3 DNA: TGTGCCAGCACCAAACAGACAGAGAACACTGAAGCTTTCTTT. V usage is TRBV6-1 and J usage is TRBJ1-1; TRBD1 might be the D (5 bases). V gave up 7 bases and J gave up 1 base, with 13 bases separating them. CDR3 length equals 14 residues. Looked up from germline, CDR1 is MNHNS and CDR2 is SASEGT.

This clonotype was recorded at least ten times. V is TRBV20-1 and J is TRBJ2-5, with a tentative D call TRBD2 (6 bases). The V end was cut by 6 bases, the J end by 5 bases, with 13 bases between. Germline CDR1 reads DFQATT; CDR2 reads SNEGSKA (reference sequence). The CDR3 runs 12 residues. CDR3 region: CSARDSQETQYF. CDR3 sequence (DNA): TGCAGTGCGAGGGACTCTCAGGAGACCCAGTACTTC.

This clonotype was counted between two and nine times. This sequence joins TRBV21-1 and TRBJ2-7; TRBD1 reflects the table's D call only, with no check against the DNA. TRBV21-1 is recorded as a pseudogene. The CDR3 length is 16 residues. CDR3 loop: CASSKVNGTGAYEQYV. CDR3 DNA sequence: TGTGCCAGCAGCAAAGTAAACGGGACCGGAGCCTACGAGCAGTACGTC.